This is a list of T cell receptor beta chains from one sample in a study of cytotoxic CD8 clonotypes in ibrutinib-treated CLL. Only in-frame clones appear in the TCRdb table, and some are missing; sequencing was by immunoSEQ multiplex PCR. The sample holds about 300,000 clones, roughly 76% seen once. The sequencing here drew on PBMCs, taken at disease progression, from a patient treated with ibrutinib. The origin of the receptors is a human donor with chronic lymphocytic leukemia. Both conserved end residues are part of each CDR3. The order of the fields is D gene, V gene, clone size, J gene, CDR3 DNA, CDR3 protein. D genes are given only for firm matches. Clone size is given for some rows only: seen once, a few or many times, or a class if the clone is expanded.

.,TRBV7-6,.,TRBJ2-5,TGTGCCAGCAGCTTAGCGCCTGCCAAAGAGACCCAGTACTTC,CASSLAPAKETQYF
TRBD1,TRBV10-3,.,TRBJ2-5,TGTGCCATCAGTGGCGACAGGGGGCCAGAGACCCAGTACTTC,CAISGDRGPETQYF
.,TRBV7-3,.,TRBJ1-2,TGTGCCAGCAGCTCAGCTGCGAAAGGTGGCTACACCTTC,CASSSAAKGGYTF
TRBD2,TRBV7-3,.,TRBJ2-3,TGTGCCAGCAGCCCGAAGACTAGCGGGGGCACAGATACGCAGTATTTT,CASSPKTSGGTDTQYF
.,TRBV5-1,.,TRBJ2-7,TGCGCCAGCAGCACCGTCTGGGGGGAGAACTACGAGCAGTACTTC,CASSTVWGENYEQYF
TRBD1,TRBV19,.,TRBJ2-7,TGTGCCAGTAGTATAGGGGACAGGGGGTCCTACGAGCAGTACTTC,CASSIGDRGSYEQYF
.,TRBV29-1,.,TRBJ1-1,TGCAGCGTTATAAACCAAGTTGAAGCTTTCTTT,CSVINQVEAFF
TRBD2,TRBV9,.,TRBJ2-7,TGTGCCAGCAGCGTAGTGGGACTAGCGGGAGCCGAGCAGTACTTC,CASSVVGLAGAEQYF
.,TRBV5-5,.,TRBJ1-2,TGTGCCAGCAGGGAGACAGACCTCTATGGCTACACCTTC,CASRETDLYGYTF
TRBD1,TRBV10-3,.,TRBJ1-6,TGTGCCATCAGTGAGGACAGGGATTCACCCCTCCACTTT,CAISEDRDSPLHF
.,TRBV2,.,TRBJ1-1,TGTGCCAGCAGTGCCCCGAATGGGTGGGTAATGAACACTGAAGCTTTCTTT,CASSAPNGWVMNTEAFF
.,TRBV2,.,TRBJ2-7,TGTGCCAGCAGTGACCAGGGTCGTTTTCTTGCCTACGAGCAGTACTTC,CASSDQGRFLAYEQYF
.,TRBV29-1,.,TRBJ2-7,TGCAGCGTTGAGTTAGGGGCCGAGCAGTACTTC,CSVELGAEQYF
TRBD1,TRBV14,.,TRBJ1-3,TGTGCCAGCAGCCACCGGGACAGGGTGGTATCTGGAAACACCATATATTTT,CASSHRDRVVSGNTIYF
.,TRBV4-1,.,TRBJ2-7,TGCGCCAGCAGCCACGCAGGGGACGGCTCCTACGAGCAGTACTTC,CASSHAGDGSYEQYF
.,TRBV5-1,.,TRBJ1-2,TGCGCCAGCAGACCGGGACACCTCTATGGCTACACCTTC,CASRPGHLYGYTF
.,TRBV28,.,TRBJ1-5,TGTGCCAGCACTGGGAATCAGCCCCAGCATTTT,CASTGNQPQHF
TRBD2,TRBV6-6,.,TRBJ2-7,TGTGCCAGCAGTTCAGGACTAGCGGCCGTGAGGGAGCAGTACTTC,CASSSGLAAVREQYF
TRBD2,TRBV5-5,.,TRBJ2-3,TGTGCCAGCAGCTTCGCTAGCGGGGGGTTCACAGATACGCAGTATTTT,CASSFASGGFTDTQYF
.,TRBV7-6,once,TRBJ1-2,TGTGCCAGCAGCTTAAATAGTGGTCTGGGGGCAAGCTATGGCTACACCTTC,CASSLNSGLGASYGYTF
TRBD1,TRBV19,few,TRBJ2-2,TGTGCCAGTAGCGACAGGGTCGGGGAGCTGTTTTTT,CASSDRVGELFF
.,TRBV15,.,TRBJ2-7,TGTGCCACCAGCAACCCATCGCGCGGCTCCTACGAGCAGTACTTC,CATSNPSRGSYEQYF
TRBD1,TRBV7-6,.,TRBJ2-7,TGTGCCAGCAGCTTTGGAACAGGGACAGGGGACGTGCAGTACTTC,CASSFGTGTGDVQYF
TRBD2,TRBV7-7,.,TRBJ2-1,TGTGCCAGTGGACTAGTTCCGGGGAATGAGCAGTTCTTC,CASGLVPGNEQFF
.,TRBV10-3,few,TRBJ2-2,TGTGCCATCAATGACCGGGATAACACCGGGGAGCTGTTTTTT,CAINDRDNTGELFF
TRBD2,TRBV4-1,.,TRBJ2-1,TGCGCCAGCAGCCCTACGGGACTAGCGGGATACAATGAGCAGTTCTTC,CASSPTGLAGYNEQFF
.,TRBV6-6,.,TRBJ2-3,TGTGCCAGCAGGGGCCAGCGAGGGGTGACAGATACGCAGTATTTT,CASRGQRGVTDTQYF
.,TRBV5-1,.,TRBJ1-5,TGCGCCAGCAGCTTTGGGAACAATCAGCCCCAGCATTTT,CASSFGNNQPQHF
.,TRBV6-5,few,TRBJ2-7,TGTGCCAGCAGTCCGAGCTCCTACGAGCAGTACTTC,CASSPSSYEQYF
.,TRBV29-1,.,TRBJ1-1,TGCAGCGTTGGGGGGCGGAATGGTGTGAACACTGAAGCTTTCTTT,CSVGGRNGVNTEAFF
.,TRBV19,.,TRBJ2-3,TGTGCCAGTAGTATCGGTGGAACAACAGATACGCAGTATTTT,CASSIGGTTDTQYF
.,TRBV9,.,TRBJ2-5,TGTGCCAGCAGCGCCCCGGGCCCCGGGGTGACCCAGTACTTC,CASSAPGPGVTQYF
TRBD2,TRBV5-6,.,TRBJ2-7,TGTGCCAGCAGCCTAGACCCGGGGGGCTACGAGCAGTACTTC,CASSLDPGGYEQYF
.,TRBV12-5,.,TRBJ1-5,TGTGCTAGTGACCCGGGTCCCTTAATCCTCTTCGGGTCCCCCAATCAGCCCCAGCATTTT,CASDPGPLILFGSPNQPQHF
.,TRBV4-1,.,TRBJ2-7,TGCGCCAGCAGCCAAGAATGGTCCCCCGGCTACGAGCAGTACTTC,CASSQEWSPGYEQYF